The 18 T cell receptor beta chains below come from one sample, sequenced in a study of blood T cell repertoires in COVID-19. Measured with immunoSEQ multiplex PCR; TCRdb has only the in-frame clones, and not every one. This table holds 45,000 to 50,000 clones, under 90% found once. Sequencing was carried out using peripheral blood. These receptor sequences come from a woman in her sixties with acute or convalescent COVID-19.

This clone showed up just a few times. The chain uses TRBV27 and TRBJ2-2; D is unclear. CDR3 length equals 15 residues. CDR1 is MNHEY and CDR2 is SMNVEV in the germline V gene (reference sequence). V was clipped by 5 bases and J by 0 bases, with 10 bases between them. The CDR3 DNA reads TGTGCCAGCAGTCCCGTGGCGGCGAACACCGGGGAGCTGTTTTTT. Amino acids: CASSPVAANTGELFF.

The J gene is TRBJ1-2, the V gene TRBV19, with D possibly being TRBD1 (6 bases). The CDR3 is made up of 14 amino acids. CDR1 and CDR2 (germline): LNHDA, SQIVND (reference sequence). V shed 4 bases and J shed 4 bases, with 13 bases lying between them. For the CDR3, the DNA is TGTGCCAGTAGTACCTTACAGGGTGGCTATGGCTACACCTTC. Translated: CASSTLQGGYGYTF.

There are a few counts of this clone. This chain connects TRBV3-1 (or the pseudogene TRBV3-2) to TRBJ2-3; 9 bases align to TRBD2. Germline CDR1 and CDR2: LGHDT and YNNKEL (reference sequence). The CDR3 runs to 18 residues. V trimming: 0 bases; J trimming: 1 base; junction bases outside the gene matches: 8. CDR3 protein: CASSQDLGAGGRTDTQYF. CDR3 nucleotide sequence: TGTGCCAGCAGCCAAGATCTAGGAGCGGGGGGTCGCACAGATACGCAGTATTTT.

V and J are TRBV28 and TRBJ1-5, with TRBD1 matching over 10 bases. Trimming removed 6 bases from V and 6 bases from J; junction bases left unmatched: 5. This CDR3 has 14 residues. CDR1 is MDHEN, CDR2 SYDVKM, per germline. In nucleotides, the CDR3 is TGTGCCAGCAGCCAGACAGGGGGCGGTCAGCCCCAGCATTTT. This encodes CASSQTGGGQPQHF. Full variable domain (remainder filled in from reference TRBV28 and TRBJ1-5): DVKVTQSSRYLVKRTGEKVFLECVQDMDHENMFWYRQDPGLGLRLIYFSYDVKMKEKGDIPEGYSVSREKKERFSLILESASTNQTSMYLCASSQTGGGQPQHFGDGTRLSIL.

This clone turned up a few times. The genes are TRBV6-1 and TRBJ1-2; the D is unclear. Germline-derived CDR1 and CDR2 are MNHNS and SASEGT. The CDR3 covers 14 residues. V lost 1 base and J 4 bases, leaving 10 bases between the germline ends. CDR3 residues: CASSEVVSGYGYTF. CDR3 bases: TGTGCCAGCAGTGAAGTGGTGAGCGGCTATGGCTACACCTTC.

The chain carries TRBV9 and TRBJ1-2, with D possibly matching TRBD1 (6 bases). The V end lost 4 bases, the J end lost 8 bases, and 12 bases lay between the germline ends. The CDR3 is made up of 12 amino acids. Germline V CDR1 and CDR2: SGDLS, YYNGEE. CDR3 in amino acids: CASSTNRVGYTF. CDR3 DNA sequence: TGTGCCAGCAGCACTAACAGGGTCGGCTACACCTTC.

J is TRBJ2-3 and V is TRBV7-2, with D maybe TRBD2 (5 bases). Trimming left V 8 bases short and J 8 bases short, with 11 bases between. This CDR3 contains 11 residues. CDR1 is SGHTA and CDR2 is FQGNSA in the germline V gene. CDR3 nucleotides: TGTGCCAGCGCGGCCCGGGGTACGCAGTATTTT. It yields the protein CASAARGTQYF.

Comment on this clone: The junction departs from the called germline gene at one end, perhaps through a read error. The CDR3 DNA is TGTGCCAGCAGTCAAGGGGGTAAGCGGGAGACCCAGTACTTC. This encodes CASSQGGKRETQYF. The rearrangement joins TRBV14 to TRBJ2-5; a weak D match, TRBD1 (6 bases). The germline CDR1 and CDR2 sequences are SGHDN and FVKESK. The CDR3 loop spans 14 amino acids.

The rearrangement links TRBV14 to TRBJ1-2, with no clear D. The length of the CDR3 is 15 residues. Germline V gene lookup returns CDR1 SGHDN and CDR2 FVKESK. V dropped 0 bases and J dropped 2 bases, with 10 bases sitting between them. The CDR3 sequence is CASSQEGLRNYGYTF. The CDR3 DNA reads TGTGCCAGCAGCCAAGAAGGCCTGAGGAACTATGGCTACACCTTC.

CDR3 loop: CASKRNTEAFF. The CDR3 DNA reads as TGTGCCAGTAAGCGGAACACTGAAGCTTTCTTT. The chain combines TRBV19 with TRBJ1-1; D is unclear. The CDR3 length is 11 residues. Germline V CDR1 and CDR2: LNHDA, SQIVND (reference sequence). V was shortened by 7 bases and J by 1 base, with 4 bases between the two germline ends.

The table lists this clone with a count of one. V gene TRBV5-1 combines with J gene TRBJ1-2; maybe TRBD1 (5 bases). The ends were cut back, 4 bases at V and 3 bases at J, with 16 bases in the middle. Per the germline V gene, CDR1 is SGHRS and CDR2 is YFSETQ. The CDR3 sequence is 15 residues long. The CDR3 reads CASSVHPGTDYGYTF. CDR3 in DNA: TGCGCCAGCAGCGTACATCCCGGGACTGACTATGGCTACACCTTC.

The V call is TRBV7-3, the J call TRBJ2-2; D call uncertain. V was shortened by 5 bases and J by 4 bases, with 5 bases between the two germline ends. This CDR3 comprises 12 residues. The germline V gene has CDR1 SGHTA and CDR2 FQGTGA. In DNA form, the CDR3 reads TGTGCCAGCAGCCGAGTCACCGGGGAGCTGTTTTTT. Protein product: CASSRVTGELFF.

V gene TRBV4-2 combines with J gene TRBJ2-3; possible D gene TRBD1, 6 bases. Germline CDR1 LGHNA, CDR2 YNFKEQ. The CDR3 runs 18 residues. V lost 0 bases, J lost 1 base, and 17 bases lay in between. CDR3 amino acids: CASSQDRRTGTGTDTQYF. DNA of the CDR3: TGTGCCAGCAGCCAAGATCGGCGAACAGGGACGGGCACAGATACGCAGTATTTT.

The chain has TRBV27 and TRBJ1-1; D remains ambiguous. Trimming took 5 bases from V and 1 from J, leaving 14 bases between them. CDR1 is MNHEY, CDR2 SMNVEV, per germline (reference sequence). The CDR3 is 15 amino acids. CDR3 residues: CASSPPGRRNTEAFF. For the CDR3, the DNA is TGTGCCAGCAGTCCGCCTGGGAGGAGGAACACTGAAGCTTTCTTT.

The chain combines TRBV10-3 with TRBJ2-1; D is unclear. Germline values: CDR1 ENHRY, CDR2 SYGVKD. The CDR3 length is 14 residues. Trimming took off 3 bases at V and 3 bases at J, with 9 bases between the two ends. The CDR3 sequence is CAISDSTGYNEQFF. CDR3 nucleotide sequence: TGTGCCATCAGTGACTCGACTGGCTACAATGAGCAGTTCTTC.

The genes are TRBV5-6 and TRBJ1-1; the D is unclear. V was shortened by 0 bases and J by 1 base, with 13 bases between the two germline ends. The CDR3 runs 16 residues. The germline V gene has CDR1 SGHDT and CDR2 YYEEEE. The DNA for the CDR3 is TGTGCCAGCAGCTTGGTTCAGTCGCGGGGGAACACTGAAGCTTTCTTT. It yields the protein CASSLVQSRGNTEAFF.

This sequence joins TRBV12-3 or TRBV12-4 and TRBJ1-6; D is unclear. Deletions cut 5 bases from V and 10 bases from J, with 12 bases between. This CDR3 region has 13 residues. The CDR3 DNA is TGTGCCAGCAGTCGCCGCTTGGAGTCACCCCTCCACTTT. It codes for CASSRRLESPLHF.

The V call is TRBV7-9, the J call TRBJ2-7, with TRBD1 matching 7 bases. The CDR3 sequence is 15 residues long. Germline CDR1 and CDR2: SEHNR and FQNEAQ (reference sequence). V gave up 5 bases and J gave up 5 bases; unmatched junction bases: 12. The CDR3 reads CASSNRDSLLDEQYF. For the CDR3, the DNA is TGTGCCAGCAGCAACCGGGACAGCCTCCTGGACGAGCAGTACTTC. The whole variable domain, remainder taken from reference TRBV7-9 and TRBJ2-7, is DTGVSQNPRHKITKRGQNVTFRCDPISEHNRLYWYRQTLGQGPEFLTYFQNEAQLEKSRLLSDRFSAERPKGSFSTLEIQRTEQGDSAMYLCASSNRDSLLDEQYFGPGTRLTVT.